These 21 T cell receptor beta chains were all obtained from the same sample, sequenced in a study of T cells in Graves' hyperthyroidism and ophthalmopathy. RNA transcripts gave rise to amplified TCR beta CDR3 regions. TCR CDR3 regions were first amplified by RT-PCR with HTBI primers. TCRdb passed the multiplex PCR reads through MiXCR, listing each CDR3 protein once. The table has fewer than 450,000 distinct CDR3 sequences, roughly an eighth seen once. Sequenced: blood. These receptors were taken from a middle-aged man with Graves' ophthalmopathy.

Concerning this clonotype: Possible read error: a much larger clone is one base away. The chain links TRBV7-9 to TRBJ1-6; 8 bases agree with TRBD1. The junction had 3 bases not matched to a gene; V was cut back by 6 bases and J by 5 bases. The CDR3 is 14 amino acids. Looked up from germline, CDR1 is SEHNR and CDR2 is FQNEAQ (reference sequence). CDR3 region: CASRRTGNNSPLHF. In DNA, the CDR3 is TGTGCCAGCAGGCGGACAGGGAATAATTCACCCCTCCACTTT.

This clonotype was picked up many times. The chain recombines TRBV19 with TRBJ1-2; D might be TRBD1 (6 bases). Germline lookup yields CDR1 LNHDA and CDR2 SQIVND (reference sequence). The CDR3 is 15 residues long. Trimming took off 3 bases at V and 0 bases at J, with 11 bases between the two ends. The CDR3 region has the DNA TGTGCCAGTAGTATCACCGGGACACCTAACTATGGCTACACCTTC. Translated, it gives CASSITGTPNYGYTF.

This clonotype was seen many times. The chain recombines TRBV28 with TRBJ2-7, with TRBD2 as a possible D gene (5 bases). V gave up 5 bases and J gave up 3 bases, with 14 bases separating them. This CDR3 has 14 residues. The germline CDR1 and CDR2 sequences are MDHEN and SYDVKM. The CDR3 DNA reads as TGTGCCAGCAGTCGGGATCTAGAATACTACGAGCAGTACTTC. Translated, it gives CASSRDLEYYEQYF. Full variable domain (missing parts from reference TRBV28 and TRBJ2-7): DVKVTQSSRYLVKRTGEKVFLECVQDMDHENMFWYRQDPGLGLRLIYFSYDVKMKEKGDIPEGYSVSREKKERFSLILESASTNQTSMYLCASSRDLEYYEQYFGPGTRLTVT.

This clonotype has at least ten counts. The V and J genes are TRBV15 and TRBJ2-1, with TRBD2 matching over 9 bases. The trim removed 8 bases at V and 2 bases at J, leaving 4 bases unmatched. Per germline, CDR1 LNHNV and CDR2 YYDKDF (reference sequence). The CDR3 covers 14 residues. This CDR3 reads CATRLADPYNEQFF. The CDR3 DNA is TGTGCCACCCGACTAGCGGATCCCTACAATGAGCAGTTCTTC.

This clonotype was seen more than once but under ten times. V is TRBV5-1 and J is TRBJ2-1, with 13 bases that match TRBD2. With V trimmed by 4 bases and J by 8 bases, 9 bases remained unmatched. Germline loops: CDR1 SGHRS, CDR2 YFSETQ. There are 16 residues in the CDR3. DNA of the CDR3: TGCGCCAGCAGCCTGCGGGGACTAGCGGGAATCGATGAGCAGTTCTTC. Encoded protein: CASSLRGLAGIDEQFF.

The rearrangement links TRBV19 to TRBJ2-7; 9 nucleotides agree with TRBD1. Germline loops: CDR1 LNHDA, CDR2 SQIVND (reference sequence). The CDR3 contains 15 residues. V shed 7 bases, J shed 2 bases, and the junction held 9 bases outside the gene matches. The CDR3 DNA reads TGTGCCAGTACCCCTGCGGGACAGGGAGCCTACGAGCAGTACTTC. Its protein is CASTPAGQGAYEQYF.

Details on this clonotype: A junction boundary mismatches the germline segment, possibly from a read error. The genes are TRBV7-9 and TRBJ2-3; TRBD2 might be the D (7 bases). Per germline, CDR1 SEHNR and CDR2 FQNEAQ (reference sequence). CDR3 length: 15 residues. In DNA, the CDR3 is TGCGCCAGCAGCTTGGGGGAGGGGACATCAGATACGCAGTATTTT. Protein sequence: CASSLGEGTSDTQYF.

The chain carries TRBV11-2 and TRBJ2-7; 8 positions match TRBD1. V shed 5 bases, J shed 4 bases, and the junction held 13 bases outside the gene matches. The CDR3 length is 16 residues. Germline V gene sequence: CDR1 SGHAT, CDR2 FQNNGV. This CDR3 is CASSNRGWTGKYEQYF. CDR3 DNA: TGTGCCAGCAGCAATAGAGGGTGGACAGGGAAATACGAGCAGTACTTC.

The gene calls are TRBV29-1 and TRBJ1-1; TRBD1 agrees at 7 bases. V trimming: 6 bases; J trimming: 11 bases; junction bases outside the gene matches: 6. Germline-derived CDR1 and CDR2 are SQVTM and ANQGSEA. The CDR3 contains 10 residues. CDR3 coding DNA: TGCAGCGTCCTGACAGGGCCGGCTTTCTTT. It is translated as CSVLTGPAFF.

Ten or more counts support this clonotype. V gene TRBV5-1 combines with J gene TRBJ1-4; no firm D call. Trimming stripped 1 base from V and 3 bases from J, with 7 bases between. Germline CDR1 and CDR2: SGHRS and YFSETQ. The CDR3 is 14 amino acids. The CDR3 bases are TGCGCCAGCAGCTTGACTCCAGCTAATGAAAAACTGTTTTTT. Translated, it gives CASSLTPANEKLFF.

The chain recombines TRBV18 with TRBJ2-2, with D perhaps matching TRBD1 or TRBD2 (6 bases each). This CDR3 comprises 16 residues. Trimming cost V 4 bases and J 3 bases, with 15 bases left between them. Germline V lookup: CDR1 KGHSH, CDR2 LQKENI. CDR3 sequence: CASSLTRDTYTGELFF. DNA for the CDR3: TGTGCCAGCTCACTAACGCGGGACACCTACACCGGGGAGCTGTTTTTT.

V is TRBV29-1 and J is TRBJ2-1; 12 bases align to TRBD1. CDR3 length equals 15 residues. With V trimmed by 4 bases and J by 9 bases, 10 bases remained unmatched. Germline assignment: CDR1 SQVTM and CDR2 ANQGSEA. The CDR3 is CSVGGQGAIVGEQFF. CDR3 DNA sequence: TGCAGCGTTGGGGGACAGGGGGCTATAGTTGGTGAGCAGTTCTTC.

The chain has TRBV9 and TRBJ2-3; 11 bases map to TRBD1. This CDR3 region has 14 residues. CDR1 and CDR2 (germline): SGDLS, YYNGEE. V trimming: 4 bases; J trimming: 8 bases; junction bases outside the gene matches: 6. CDR3 residues: CASSFGQGAGTQYF. For the CDR3, the DNA is TGTGCCAGCAGCTTTGGACAGGGGGCTGGTACGCAGTATTTT.

The rearrangement joins TRBV6-1 to TRBJ2-7; TRBD2 aligns across 9 bases. The CDR3 totals 14 residues. The V gene end was trimmed by 6 bases and the J gene end by 1 base; junction bases not matched to a gene: 4. Germline lookup yields CDR1 MNHNS and CDR2 SASEGT. In DNA, the CDR3 is TGTGCCAGCAGGGGGGCGGGGGGGTCCTACGAGCAGTACTTC. Translation: CASRGAGGSYEQYF.

This clonotype came up a few times. The chain is built from TRBV7-9 and TRBJ2-6; D unresolved. Germline V CDR1 and CDR2: SEHNR, FQNEAQ (reference sequence). This CDR3 has 15 amino acids. Trimming shortened V by 6 bases and J by 0 bases, and 9 bases separated the two germline ends. The DNA of the CDR3 is TGTGCCAGCAGGAGTGGAGTCTCTGGGGCCAACGTCCTGACTTTC. It translates to CASRSGVSGANVLTF.

This clonotype appeared many times. The V gene is TRBV13, the J gene TRBJ2-7; 7 bases map to TRBD1. Germline CDR1 reads PRHDT; CDR2 reads FYEKMQ (reference sequence). This CDR3 region has 13 residues. V trimming: 5 bases; J trimming: 2 bases; junction bases outside the gene matches: 3. CDR3 amino acids: CASSQDRAYEQYF. The DNA for the CDR3 is TGTGCCAGCAGCCAAGACAGGGCCTACGAGCAGTACTTC.

The V gene is TRBV19, the J gene TRBJ1-1, with D uncertain. The V end was cut by 10 bases, the J end by 1 base, with 7 bases between. The CDR3 runs to 11 residues. The V gene's germline CDR1 is LNHDA and CDR2 SQIVND (reference sequence). This CDR3 reads CAIYRNTEAFF. The CDR3 nucleotides are TGTGCCATATACAGGAACACTGAAGCTTTCTTT.

This clonotype was seen ten or more times. The chain joins TRBV7-2 to TRBJ2-3; the D is unclear. Per germline, CDR1 SGHTA and CDR2 FQGNSA. The CDR3 has 16 residues. The V gene lost 2 bases and the J gene lost 0 bases, with 12 bases spanning the gap. The CDR3 region has the DNA TGTGCCAGCAGCTTATGGCTAACTACTAGCACAGATACGCAGTATTTT. Protein product: CASSLWLTTSTDTQYF.

This clonotype was picked up many times. The chain couples TRBV18 to TRBJ2-3; weak D call: TRBD2 (5 bases). The germline V and J ends were trimmed by 6 bases and 6 bases, with 13 bases remaining between them. Germline assignment: CDR1 KGHSH and CDR2 LQKENI. The CDR3 is made up of 13 amino acids. The CDR3: CASSSPWEDTQYF. The CDR3 DNA reads TGTGCCAGCTCCTCACCGTGGGAGGATACGCAGTATTTT.

The genes are TRBV19 and TRBJ1-3; D is ambiguous. V was clipped by 1 base and J by 0 bases, with 10 bases between them. CDR3 size: 16 residues. Per the germline V gene, CDR1 is LNHDA and CDR2 is SQIVND (reference sequence). The CDR3: CASSIAGHSSGNTIYF. The CDR3 nucleotides read TGTGCCAGTAGTATAGCCGGCCACAGCTCTGGAAACACCATATATTTT.

This clonotype was seen ten or more times. The chain joins TRBV19 to TRBJ2-7; the match to TRBD1 covers 9 bases. With V trimmed by 3 bases and J by 3 bases, 6 bases remained unmatched. From germline, CDR1 is LNHDA and CDR2 SQIVND (reference sequence). The CDR3 is 15 amino acids. CDR3 sequence: CASSIGTGFNYEQYF. The DNA for the CDR3 is TGTGCCAGTAGTATTGGGACAGGGTTTAACTACGAGCAGTACTTC.